The clone carrying this TCR beta chain occurred once. The target antigen is unknown. RNA was extracted and reverse transcribed into cDNA as the sequencing template. Sequencing was performed with immunoSEQ multiplex PCR; in TCRdb, only in-frame clones are kept and a portion is missing. The repertoire holds about 270,000 clones, roughly 60% seen once, with 0.93% in the top ten. As for treatment: oral pan-JAK inhibitor, 5-10 mg twice daily. Alopecia areata patients provided lesional scalp punch biopsies and peripheral blood, both collected for the study. This sample was included in a study of CD8+ T cells in alopecia areata. Findings and limits, study-wide: Many of the expanded lesional clones endured in scalp and blood while on tofacitinib.

Deletions cut 6 bases from V and 3 bases from J, with 8 bases between. The germline CDR1 and CDR2 sequences are MNHEY and SVGAGI. The CDR3 totals 13 residues. The V and J genes are TRBV6-5 and TRBJ2-2, with D unresolved. The clonotype originates from a human donor with alopecia areata. The sequencing used CD4+ T cells sorted from blood, collected between weeks 51 and 54, from a patient treated with tofacitinib. The chain's CDR3 is CASRWAHTGELFF. The CDR3 bases are TGTGCCAGCAGGTGGGCCCACACCGGGGAGCTGTTTTTT.